Listed here are 8 T cell receptor beta chains from one sample, sequenced in a study of blood T cell repertoires in COVID-19. Profiling relied on immunoSEQ multiplex PCR, and the TCRdb table lists in-frame clones only, not all of them. The table shows about 230,000 clones, with 88% occurring only once. The sample consisted of peripheral blood. The receptors originated from a woman in her sixties or seventies with acute or convalescent COVID-19.

As concerns this clone: Other DNA sequences in the sample encode the same CDR3. The V gene is TRBV9, the J gene TRBJ1-4, with 9 bases matching TRBD1. The CDR3 loop spans 15 amino acids. Trimming at V came to 3 bases and at J to 8 bases, leaving 8 bases not matched to a gene. CDR1 is SGDLS and CDR2 is YYNGEE in the germline V gene. CDR3 in DNA: TGTGCCAGCAGCGATGGGACAGGGAGACACGAAAAACTGTTTTTT. Encoded protein: CASSDGTGRHEKLFF.

This chain joins TRBV2 and TRBJ1-1, with a tentative D call TRBD1 (6 bases). This CDR3 has 14 residues. V lost 6 bases and J lost 3, with 14 bases in between. Germline loops: CDR1 SNHLY, CDR2 FYNNEI. The chain's CDR3 is CASRARGIDTEAFF. The CDR3 coding sequence is TGTGCCAGCAGAGCCAGGGGCATTGACACTGAAGCTTTCTTT.

J is TRBJ2-5 and V is TRBV2; no clear D gene. The germline CDR1 and CDR2 sequences are SNHLY and FYNNEI. The CDR3 is made up of 14 amino acids. V was clipped by 6 bases and J by 5 bases, with 16 bases between them. The CDR3 is CASSERLVGETQYF. The CDR3 region has the DNA TGTGCCAGCAGCGAAAGGCTGGTCGGGGAGACCCAGTACTTC.

The chain couples TRBV27 to TRBJ2-1; weak D call: TRBD2 (7 bases). CDR3 size: 15 residues. CDR1 and CDR2 (germline): MNHEY, SMNVEV (reference sequence). V was cut by 3 bases and J by 0 bases, with 9 bases left in between. The CDR3: CASSFGGASYNEQFF. As DNA, the CDR3 is TGTGCCAGCAGTTTTGGGGGGGCCTCCTACAATGAGCAGTTCTTC.

The count of this clone is one. This chain uses TRBV7-8 with TRBJ2-1; 8 bases are shared with TRBD1. The V and J ends lost 2 bases and 4 bases, in that order; junction bases with no gene match: 4. This CDR3 is 15 amino acids long. Germline lookup yields CDR1 SGHVS and CDR2 FQNEAQ. CDR3 region: CASSLRQGNYNEQFF. CDR3 nucleotides: TGTGCCAGCAGCTTAAGACAGGGGAATTACAATGAGCAGTTCTTC. Combining the CDR3 with reference TRBV7-8 and TRBJ2-1 gives the whole variable domain GAGVSQSPRYKVAKRGQDVALRCDPISGHVSLFWYQQALGQGPEFLTYFQNEAQLDKSGLPSDRFFAERPEGSVSTLKIQRTQQEDSAVYLCASSLRQGNYNEQFFGPGTRLTVL.

The gene calls are TRBV4-1 and TRBJ1-2; 7 bases line up with TRBD1. The CDR3 has 15 residues. The V gene's germline CDR1 is MGHRA and CDR2 YSYEKL. Unmatched junction bases numbered 7, after V lost 2 bases and J lost 4 bases. In DNA form, the CDR3 reads TGCGCCAGCAGCCAACATCCGACAGGGATCTATGGCTACACCTTC. Translation: CASSQHPTGIYGYTF.

To note about this clone: The sample contains more than one DNA sequence encoding this CDR3. The rearrangement links TRBV3-1 (or the pseudogene TRBV3-2) to TRBJ2-3; 10 nucleotides match TRBD2. This CDR3 is 16 amino acids long. J lost 1 base, V lost 0 bases, and 1 base had no gene match. Germline CDR1 reads LGHDT; CDR2 reads YNNKEL (reference sequence). CDR3 loop: CASSQDLAGGTDTQYF. CDR3 nucleotide sequence: TGTGCCAGCAGCCAAGATCTAGCGGGGGGCACAGATACGCAGTATTTT.

The chain employs TRBV27 and TRBJ2-1; the D gene is possibly TRBD1 (5 bases). Germline V gene sequence: CDR1 MNHEY, CDR2 SMNVEV (reference sequence). The CDR3 totals 13 residues. V gave up 7 bases and J gave up 6 bases, with 13 bases separating them. The CDR3 DNA reads TGTGCCAGCACCAGGTGGGGCATCAATGAGCAGTTCTTC. Its protein is CASTRWGINEQFF.